The 12 T cell receptor beta chains in this list originate from one sample, sequenced in a study of cytomegalovirus exposure and HLA in healthy donors. PCR used 60 Vbeta primers and 13 Jbeta primers. The table came from immunoSEQ multiplex PCR; TCRdb's copy has only in-frame clones and leaves some out. The repertoire consists of approximately 190,000 clones, with 84% occurring once and the leading ten covering 0.2% to 0.3%. Sequenced material: PBMCs. The receptors stem from a boy aged 5-17 years in good health and CMV-seronegative.

V is TRBV4-1 and J is TRBJ1-1; no definite D call. V was trimmed by 8 bases and J by 8 bases, leaving 15 bases between them. This CDR3 has 12 amino acids. Germline V lookup: CDR1 MGHRA, CDR2 YSYEKL. The CDR3: CASRDTATEAFF. For the CDR3, the DNA is TGCGCCAGCCGGGATACAGCAACCGAAGCTTTCTTT.

This clone was picked up one time. The chain links TRBV28 to TRBJ2-1; D call uncertain. With 8 bases removed from V and 8 bases from J, the gap between germline ends came to 4 bases. Germline assignment: CDR1 MDHEN and CDR2 SYDVKM. CDR3 length equals 9 residues. DNA for the CDR3: TGTGCCAGCGGGCATGAGCAGTTCTTC. It encodes CASGHEQFF.

V is TRBV9 and J is TRBJ1-1, with 8 positions matching TRBD1. Germline loops: CDR1 SGDLS, CDR2 YYNGEE. Germline trimming cut 4 bases from V and 7 bases from J; bases unmatched to any gene: 9. This CDR3 is 14 amino acids long. CDR3 residues: CASSPRQGLSEAFF. DNA of the CDR3: TGTGCCAGCAGCCCGAGACAGGGGCTTAGTGAAGCTTTCTTT.

Regarding this clone: Mismatch with germline at one junction end may stem from a read error. The V gene is TRBV7-7, the J gene TRBJ2-7, with D possibly matching TRBD2 (5 bases). This CDR3 is built from 13 residues. CDR1 is SSHAT, CDR2 FNYEAQ, per germline (reference sequence). The CDR3 loop reads CASSLGQRYEQYF. Here the CDR3 DNA reads TGTGCTAGCAGCTTAGGCCAGCGGTACGAGCAGTACTTC. Full variable domain (remainder filled in from reference TRBV7-7 and TRBJ2-7): GAGVSQSPRYKVTKRGQDVTLRCDPISSHATLYWYQQALGQGPEFLTYFNYEAQPDKSGLPSDRFSAERPEGSISTLTIQRTEQRDSAMYRCASSLGQRYEQYFGPGTRLTVT.

The chain uses TRBV7-6 and TRBJ1-2; 8 bases match TRBD1. The CDR3 is made up of 15 amino acids. Unmatched junction bases numbered 11, after V lost 4 bases and J lost 7 bases. CDR1 is SGHVS, CDR2 FNYEAQ, per germline. The CDR3 sequence is CASSSGGRDRGGYTF. CDR3 coding DNA: TGTGCCAGCAGCTCAGGCGGGCGTGACAGGGGTGGCTACACCTTC.

The CDR3 loop reads CAWSPRLGGTDTQYF. CDR3 coding DNA: TGTGCCTGGAGTCCCCGACTAGGTGGCACAGATACGCAGTATTTT. V usage is TRBV30 and J usage is TRBJ2-3, with D perhaps matching TRBD2 (6 bases). Trimming left V 2 bases short and J 1 base short, with 13 bases between. The CDR3 sequence is 15 residues long. CDR1 and CDR2 from the germline V gene are GTSNPN and SVGIG (reference sequence).

V usage is TRBV9 and J usage is TRBJ1-1; no clear D gene. The CDR3 consists of 12 residues. Germline V gene data show CDR1 as SGDLS and CDR2 as YYNGEE. The ends were cut back, 3 bases at V and 12 bases at J, with 15 bases in the middle. CDR3: CASSATGKETFF. The CDR3, as DNA: TGTGCCAGCAGCGCAACCGGGAAAGAAACTTTCTTT.

The gene calls are TRBV6-5 and TRBJ1-4, with D possibly being TRBD1 (6 bases). There are 14 residues in the CDR3. Germline values: CDR1 MNHEY, CDR2 SVGAGI. V was clipped by 6 bases and J by 4 bases, with 12 bases between them. CDR3 DNA sequence: TGTGCCAGCAGCTCAGGGGCCCATAATGAAAAACTGTTTTTT. Translation gives CASSSGAHNEKLFF.

The chain has TRBV10-2 and TRBJ2-5; maybe TRBD2 (6 bases). From germline, CDR1 is WSHSY and CDR2 SAAADI. This CDR3 comprises 13 residues. Trimming left V 8 bases short and J 4 bases short, with 14 bases between. The CDR3 protein is CASVPGLLETQYF. DNA for the CDR3: TGCGCCAGCGTTCCGGGACTCCTAGAGACCCAGTACTTC.

The chain employs TRBV18 and TRBJ2-4, with TRBD2 identical over 8 bases. The V and J ends lost 3 bases and 3 bases, in that order; junction bases with no gene match: 7. The CDR3 spans 16 residues. CDR1 is KGHSH and CDR2 is LQKENI in the germline V gene. The CDR3 spells CASSPVAGNYKNIQYF. CDR3 sequence (DNA): TGTGCCAGCTCACCTGTAGCGGGGAACTACAAAAACATTCAGTACTTC.

This chain joins TRBV13 and TRBJ2-1; 7 bases agree with TRBD2. CDR3 size: 15 residues. The trim removed 5 bases at V and 0 bases at J, leaving 4 bases unmatched. Germline V gives CDR1 PRHDT, CDR2 FYEKMQ (reference sequence). CDR3 loop: CASSRGDSSYNEQFF. CDR3 coding DNA: TGTGCCAGCAGCCGGGGGGATTCCTCCTACAATGAGCAGTTCTTC.

This clone was counted between two and nine times. This chain connects TRBV30 to TRBJ2-7; 9 nucleotides align to TRBD1. Trimming took 3 bases from V and 3 from J; bases not matched to a gene: 3. The CDR3 has 13 amino acids. Germline V gene data show CDR1 as GTSNPN and CDR2 as SVGIG (reference sequence). CDR3 protein: CAWSLGQGYEQYF. CDR3 coding DNA: TGTGCCTGGAGCCTGGGACAGGGCTACGAGCAGTACTTC. The full variable domain, completed using reference TRBV30 and TRBJ2-7, is SQTIHQWPATLVQPVGSPLSLECTVEGTSNPNLYWYRQAAGRGLQLLFYSVGIGQISSEVPQNLSASRPQDRQFILSSKKLLLSDSGFYLCAWSLGQGYEQYFGPGTRLTVT.